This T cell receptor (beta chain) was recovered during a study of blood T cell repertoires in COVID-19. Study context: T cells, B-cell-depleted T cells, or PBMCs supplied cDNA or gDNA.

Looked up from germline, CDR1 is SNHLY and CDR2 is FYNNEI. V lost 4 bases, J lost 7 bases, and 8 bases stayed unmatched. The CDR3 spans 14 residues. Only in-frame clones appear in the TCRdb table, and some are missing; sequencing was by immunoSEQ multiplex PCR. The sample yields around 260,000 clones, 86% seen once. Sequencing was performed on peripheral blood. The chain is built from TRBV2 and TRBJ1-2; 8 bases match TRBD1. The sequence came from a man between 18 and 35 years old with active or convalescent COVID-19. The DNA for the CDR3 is TGTGCCAGCAGTGCTGACAGGGGTTCTTTTGGCTACACCTTC. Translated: CASSADRGSFGYTF.